The present T cell receptor (beta chain) was sequenced within a study of blood T cell repertoires in COVID-19. On the study more broadly: The United States, Italy and Spain were the sources of the acute and convalescent COVID-19 samples.

Participants were aged about 18 to 89 years from roughly 25 US areas. Original handling: It was from reference gene primer amplification that nucleated cell counts were estimated. TCRdb's copy holds only in-frame clones and misses some; the assay was immunoSEQ multiplex PCR. That table furnishes V, J and clone size, whereas the DNA furnished D and trimming. Found here are 150,000 or so clones, about 79% of them singletons; the top ten hold about 2.9%. CDR3 length: 13 residues. Germline V gene lookup returns CDR1 SQVTM and CDR2 ANQGSEA. Trimming cost V 4 bases and J 8 bases, with 17 bases left between them.

The chain employs TRBV29-1 and TRBJ1-2; perhaps TRBD1 as D (5 bases). The sample was PBMCs or T cells enriched from blood (not recorded which). The clonotype was recovered from a woman aged 50 to 65 who had recovered from COVID-19. CDR3 coding DNA: TGCAGCGTTGGGCCTACAGGAAAGGCAGGCTACACCTTC. Translating gives CSVGPTGKAGYTF.